This passage covers 6 T cell receptor beta chains from one sample sequenced in a study of CD8+CD57+ T cells in acquired aplastic anemia. Using genomic DNA as the template, TCR beta VDJ and CDR3 profiling was carried out. A single record per CDR3 protein comes from TCRdb applying MiXCR to the reads. The sample has more than 100,000 distinct CDR3 sequences, around 50% seen once. Sequencing was done on a sample of sorted CD4+, CD8+, or CD8+CD57+ T cells (not recorded which) from PBMCs. The origin of the receptors is a human donor in good health, serving as a control.

The sample holds one count of this clonotype. The chain is built from TRBV29-1 and TRBJ2-7, with D possibly matching TRBD1 (6 bases). This CDR3 is built from 14 residues. V lost 8 bases, J lost 0 bases, and 17 bases lay in between. The germline CDR1 and CDR2 sequences are SQVTM and ANQGSEA. Here the CDR3 DNA reads TGCAGCTTTGGGTCAGGGGCTTCCTCCTACGAGCAGTACTTC. It encodes CSFGSGASSYEQYF.

This clonotype has ten or more counts. The rearrangement uses TRBV6-6 and TRBJ1-5; the D is unclear. The CDR3 is made up of 13 amino acids. The ends were cut back, 2 bases at V and 9 bases at J, with 11 bases in the middle. Germline V gene sequence: CDR1 MNHNY, CDR2 SVGAGI (reference sequence). For the CDR3, the DNA is TGTGCCAGCAGTTACGATCTGGTTAGGCCCCAGCATTTT. This gives the protein CASSYDLVRPQHF.

Ten or more counts support this clonotype. V is TRBV5-1 and J is TRBJ2-7; D is ambiguous. The CDR3 has 11 residues. The V end was cut by 2 bases, the J end by 3 bases, with 3 bases between. Germline CDR1 SGHRS, CDR2 YFSETQ. The CDR3 coding sequence is TGCGCCAGCAGCTTCGACTACGAGCAGTACTTC. This codes for CASSFDYEQYF.

The chain joins TRBV19 to TRBJ1-2, with D maybe TRBD1 (5 bases). The CDR3 contains 11 residues. V dropped 8 bases and J dropped 8 bases, with 12 bases sitting between them. From germline, CDR1 is LNHDA and CDR2 SQIVND (reference sequence). The CDR3 is CASLGAEGYTF. DNA for the CDR3: TGTGCCAGTCTCGGGGCGGAGGGCTACACCTTC.

The chain carries TRBV6-5 and TRBJ2-7; possible D gene TRBD1, 6 bases. This CDR3 is built from 14 residues. Germline CDR1 and CDR2: MNHEY and SVGAGI. V was trimmed by 0 bases and J by 3 bases, leaving 9 bases between them. CDR3 protein: CASSYSGRGYEQYF. CDR3 coding DNA: TGTGCCAGCAGTTACTCGGGCAGGGGCTACGAGCAGTACTTC.

The sample holds a few counts of this clonotype. The CDR3, as DNA: TGTGCCAGCAGCTTGAAGCGGGGGCGCACAGATACGCAGTATTTT. This gives the protein CASSLKRGRTDTQYF. The chain recombines TRBV11-1 with TRBJ2-3; 8 bases line up with TRBD2. V gave up 3 bases and J gave up 1 base; unmatched junction bases: 3. This CDR3 region has 15 residues. From germline, CDR1 is SGHAT and CDR2 FQDESV (reference sequence).